Reported below is one T cell receptor (beta chain). The antigen remains unidentified. The data derive from a study of Ad26.COV2.S vaccination and SARS-CoV-2 variants. The wider study: Donor participated within the Ad26.COV2.S arm of the COV1001 trial. Notes on the study in general: Vaccine recipients surpassed placebo recipients in spike-specific TCR breadth. Reported post-vaccination CD8+ and CD4+ T cell responses to spike showed substantial breadth.

Treatment defined: around 19 received Ad26.COV2.S at low or high dose, single or two shots; roughly five received placebo; per-sample allocation not given. Specimens were obtained on day 63 following the first vaccine or placebo injection. What was given as vaccine was an Ad26 vector encoding Wuhan-strain SARS-CoV-2 spike. Only in-frame clones appear in the TCRdb table, and some are missing; sequencing was by immunoSEQ multiplex PCR. The sample has 440,000 or so clones, 89% seen once; the top ten hold 1.7%. The V end was cut by 0 bases, the J end by 7 bases, with 13 bases between. Germline CDR1 is GTSNPN and CDR2 is SVGIG (reference sequence). The CDR3 runs to 15 residues.

The receptor was derived from a person aged 18-65 years who received the Ad26.COV2.S COVID-19 vaccine or a placebo. The J gene is TRBJ1-6, the V gene TRBV30; D ambiguous. The sequences come from peripheral blood, collected in a trial of Ad26.COV2.S vaccine versus placebo. In nucleotides, the CDR3 is TGTGCCTGGAGTGTACTACAGCCGAGCAATTCACCCCTCCACTTT. Amino acid sequence: CAWSVLQPSNSPLHF.